Only a few counts were recorded for the clone carrying this T cell receptor beta chain. The data stem from a study of T-cell reconstitution after alpha-beta-depleted transplantation in children. During its preparation, the TCRbeta library received unique molecular identifiers. One entry per CDR3 protein, called by TCRdb with MiXCR from the PCR reads. This table holds about 360,000 distinct CDR3 sequences, 13% found once. The junction had 21 bases not matched to a gene; V was cut back by 6 bases and J by 10 bases. The CDR3 covers 16 residues. CDR1 is MNHEY, CDR2 SMNVEV, per germline (reference sequence).

The sequencing here drew on PBMCs, taken from the stem cell graft. The clonotype comes from a human donor who donated a stem cell graft to a child with Fanconi anemia. The V and J genes are TRBV27 and TRBJ2-7, with TRBD2 identical over 7 bases. In DNA form, the CDR3 reads TGTGCCAGCAGCCTCAATCCCACAGTGGGAGGGTCAGAACAGTACTTC. Its translation: CASSLNPTVGGSEQYF.